Listed below are T cell receptor beta chains from one sample, sequenced in a study of T cells in localized non-small cell lung cancer. The assay was immunoSEQ multiplex PCR, and TCRdb's table has in-frame clones only and misses some. Of around 20,000 clones listed, around nine tenths are singletons. The specimen was peripheral blood, collected before any cancer treatment. The receptors here all came from a man between 40 and 70 years old with stage I lung adenocarcinoma. CDR3s include the opening cysteine and the closing phenylalanine or tryptophan. The order of the fields is J gene, clone size, V gene, D gene, CDR3 protein, CDR3 DNA. D genes are given only for firm matches. Only part of the rows carry a size: once, few, many, or a class if the clone is expanded.

j_gene: TRBJ1-2; abundance: once; v_gene: TRBV10-2; d_gene: TRBD1; CDR3aa: CASTGTGKNYGYTF; CDR3nt: TGCGCCAGCACCGGGACAGGGAAAAACTATGGCTACACCTTC
j_gene: TRBJ2-2; abundance: -; v_gene: TRBV7-7; d_gene: TRBD2; CDR3aa: CASSFRSPGLADTGELFF; CDR3nt: TGTGCCAGCAGCTTTAGGAGCCCGGGACTAGCAGACACCGGGGAGCTGTTTTTT
j_gene: TRBJ1-5; abundance: -; v_gene: TRBV2; d_gene: -; CDR3aa: CASSDEYDINNQPQHF; CDR3nt: TGTGCCAGCAGTGATGAGTATGATATTAACAATCAGCCCCAGCATTTT
j_gene: TRBJ2-6; abundance: once; v_gene: TRBV6-5; d_gene: -; CDR3aa: CASAPGANVLTF; CDR3nt: TGTGCCAGCGCCCCCGGGGCCAACGTCCTGACTTTC
j_gene: TRBJ1-2; abundance: -; v_gene: TRBV19; d_gene: -; CDR3aa: CASSLVGLNYGYTF; CDR3nt: TGTGCCAGTAGTCTCGTCGGGTTAAACTATGGCTACACCTTC
j_gene: TRBJ1-2; abundance: -; v_gene: TRBV4-1; d_gene: -; CDR3aa: CASSQSDTGSYSGYTF; CDR3nt: TGCGCCAGCAGCCAATCGGATACAGGCTCGTATTCTGGCTACACCTTC
j_gene: TRBJ1-5; abundance: -; v_gene: TRBV19; d_gene: -; CDR3aa: CASSTLGQSNQPQHF; CDR3nt: TGTGCCAGTAGTACCTTAGGACAGAGCAATCAGCCCCAGCATTTT
j_gene: TRBJ2-7; abundance: -; v_gene: TRBV19; d_gene: TRBD1; CDR3aa: CASRDRGLNEQYF; CDR3nt: TGTGCCAGCAGGGACAGGGGTCTCAACGAGCAGTACTTC
j_gene: TRBJ2-7; abundance: few; v_gene: TRBV5-1; d_gene: TRBD2; CDR3aa: CASSLAELAGATYEQYF; CDR3nt: TGCGCCAGCAGCTTGGCCGAACTAGCGGGAGCCACCTACGAGCAGTACTTC
j_gene: TRBJ1-1; abundance: -; v_gene: TRBV6-6; d_gene: TRBD1; CDR3aa: CASTYRGELAFF; CDR3nt: TGTGCCAGCACCTACAGGGGCGAACTCGCTTTCTTT
j_gene: TRBJ2-3; abundance: -; v_gene: TRBV14; d_gene: -; CDR3aa: CASSQALTDTQYF; CDR3nt: TGTGCCAGCAGCCAAGCCCTCACAGATACGCAGTATTTT
j_gene: TRBJ1-1; abundance: -; v_gene: TRBV29-1; d_gene: -; CDR3aa: CSVGVGGSNTEAFF; CDR3nt: TGCAGCGTTGGAGTGGGGGGCTCGAACACTGAAGCTTTCTTT
j_gene: TRBJ2-7; abundance: -; v_gene: TRBV10-2; d_gene: -; CDR3aa: CASSAYSPLRYEQYF; CDR3nt: TGCGCCAGCAGTGCCTACAGCCCCCTAAGATACGAGCAGTACTTC
j_gene: TRBJ1-2; abundance: -; v_gene: TRBV7-6; d_gene: -; CDR3aa: CASSYDGIYGYTF; CDR3nt: TGTGCCAGCAGCTACGACGGAATCTATGGCTACACCTTC
j_gene: TRBJ2-1; abundance: -; v_gene: TRBV2; d_gene: TRBD2; CDR3aa: CASTTTSGSKNEQFF; CDR3nt: TGTGCCAGCACCACGACTAGCGGGAGTAAAAATGAGCAGTTCTTC
j_gene: TRBJ1-1; abundance: few; v_gene: TRBV11-2; d_gene: -; CDR3aa: CASSFPGRGTEAFF; CDR3nt: TGTGCCAGCAGCTTTCCAGGGAGGGGGACTGAAGCTTTCTTT
j_gene: TRBJ1-1; abundance: -; v_gene: TRBV18; d_gene: TRBD1; CDR3aa: CASYAGGRTEAFF; CDR3nt: TGTGCCAGCTACGCAGGGGGAAGGACTGAAGCTTTCTTT
j_gene: TRBJ2-7; abundance: once; v_gene: TRBV29-1; d_gene: TRBD1; CDR3aa: CSVEAGGTYEQYF; CDR3nt: TGCAGCGTTGAAGCAGGGGGCACCTACGAGCAGTACTTC
j_gene: TRBJ1-4; abundance: -; v_gene: TRBV29-1; d_gene: TRBD1; CDR3aa: CSVFRGEPNEKLFF; CDR3nt: TGCAGCGTTTTCAGGGGGGAACCTAATGAAAAACTGTTTTTT
j_gene: TRBJ2-7; abundance: -; v_gene: TRBV19; d_gene: TRBD2; CDR3aa: CASTTGLAPYEQYF; CDR3nt: TGTGCCAGTACCACCGGACTAGCGCCCTACGAGCAGTACTTC
j_gene: TRBJ1-5; abundance: -; v_gene: TRBV28; d_gene: -; CDR3aa: CASSLAEILIYSNQPQHF; CDR3nt: TGTGCCAGCAGTTTGGCGGAGATCCTCATATATAGCAATCAGCCCCAGCATTTT
j_gene: TRBJ1-1; abundance: once; v_gene: TRBV28; d_gene: -; CDR3aa: CASSLVRQQNTEAFF; CDR3nt: TGTGCCAGCAGTTTAGTTCGACAGCAGAACACTGAAGCTTTCTTT
j_gene: TRBJ2-7; abundance: -; v_gene: TRBV14; d_gene: -; CDR3aa: CASSQQRREQYF; CDR3nt: TGTGCCAGCAGCCAACAACGAAGGGAGCAGTACTTC
j_gene: TRBJ1-1; abundance: -; v_gene: TRBV28; d_gene: -; CDR3aa: CASSYPRRGPEAFF; CDR3nt: TGTGCCAGCAGTTACCCCCGCAGGGGTCCTGAAGCTTTCTTT
j_gene: TRBJ1-1; abundance: -; v_gene: TRBV28; d_gene: -; CDR3aa: CASVTGRWGGLYEAFF; CDR3nt: TGTGCCAGCGTCACCGGCCGGTGGGGGGGCTTATACGAAGCTTTCTTT
j_gene: TRBJ2-7; abundance: -; v_gene: TRBV6-6; d_gene: TRBD2; CDR3aa: CASSPGSGGSYEQYF; CDR3nt: TGTGCCAGCAGTCCAGGTAGCGGGGGCTCCTACGAGCAGTACTTC
j_gene: TRBJ2-7; abundance: once; v_gene: TRBV5-1; d_gene: -; CDR3aa: CASTLDQGNYEQYF; CDR3nt: TGCGCCAGCACCCTCGACCAGGGGAACTACGAGCAGTACTTC
j_gene: TRBJ1-4; abundance: -; v_gene: TRBV7-2; d_gene: TRBD1; CDR3aa: CASSLGQGYEKLFF; CDR3nt: TGTGCCAGCAGCTTGGGACAGGGGTATGAAAAACTGTTTTTT
j_gene: TRBJ2-1; abundance: -; v_gene: TRBV9; d_gene: -; CDR3aa: CASSVDLALYNEQFF; CDR3nt: TGTGCCAGCAGCGTAGATCTAGCGCTTTACAATGAGCAGTTCTTC
j_gene: TRBJ2-7; abundance: -; v_gene: TRBV5-4; d_gene: TRBD1; CDR3aa: CASSSGGQGAYEQYF; CDR3nt: TGTGCCAGCAGCTCTGGGGGACAGGGGGCCTACGAGCAGTACTTC
j_gene: TRBJ2-7; abundance: -; v_gene: TRBV10-2; d_gene: -; CDR3aa: CASTGGSYEQYF; CDR3nt: TGCGCCAGCACTGGGGGCTCCTACGAGCAGTACTTC
j_gene: TRBJ2-7; abundance: -; v_gene: TRBV18; d_gene: -; CDR3aa: CASSQKSGAYEQYF; CDR3nt: TGTGCCAGCTCACAGAAGTCAGGGGCCTACGAGCAGTACTTC
j_gene: TRBJ2-1; abundance: -; v_gene: TRBV18; d_gene: -; CDR3aa: CASSAVTVRAPNNEQFF; CDR3nt: TGTGCCAGCTCAGCCGTTACGGTTAGGGCTCCAAACAATGAGCAGTTCTTC
j_gene: TRBJ2-3; abundance: once; v_gene: TRBV19; d_gene: TRBD2; CDR3aa: CASSKRESTDTQYF; CDR3nt: TGTGCCAGTAGTAAGCGGGAGAGCACAGATACGCAGTATTTT
j_gene: TRBJ2-1; abundance: -; v_gene: TRBV6-5; d_gene: -; CDR3aa: CASRPLDSNEQFF; CDR3nt: TGTGCCAGCAGACCCCTAGACAGCAATGAGCAGTTCTTC
j_gene: TRBJ1-2; abundance: -; v_gene: TRBV18; d_gene: -; CDR3aa: CASSTPGQSNGYTF; CDR3nt: TGTGCCAGCTCAACACCTGGACAGTCTAATGGCTACACCTTC
j_gene: TRBJ2-3; abundance: -; v_gene: TRBV11-3; d_gene: -; CDR3aa: CASSSSYANIDTQYF; CDR3nt: TGTGCCAGCAGCTCCTCGTATGCAAATATAGATACGCAGTATTTT
j_gene: TRBJ1-1; abundance: -; v_gene: TRBV7-3; d_gene: -; CDR3aa: CASSLAGAGFNTEAFF; CDR3nt: TGTGCCAGCAGCTTAGCGGGGGCCGGATTTAACACTGAAGCTTTCTTT
j_gene: TRBJ1-2; abundance: -; v_gene: TRBV6-6; d_gene: -; CDR3aa: CASKEGGSSYGYTF; CDR3nt: TGTGCCAGCAAAGAAGGGGGATCGTCCTATGGCTACACCTTC
j_gene: TRBJ1-1; abundance: -; v_gene: TRBV30; d_gene: -; CDR3aa: CALQSNLNTEAFF; CDR3nt: TGTGCCCTCCAGTCCAACTTGAACACTGAAGCTTTCTTT
j_gene: TRBJ2-7; abundance: -; v_gene: TRBV27; d_gene: TRBD1; CDR3aa: CASSSNRGQNEQYF; CDR3nt: TGTGCCAGCAGTTCCAACAGGGGGCAGAACGAGCAGTACTTC
j_gene: TRBJ2-5; abundance: -; v_gene: TRBV5-1; d_gene: TRBD1; CDR3aa: CASSPGTGGEETQYF; CDR3nt: TGCGCCAGCAGCCCCGGGACAGGGGGCGAGGAGACCCAGTACTTC
j_gene: TRBJ2-1; abundance: once; v_gene: TRBV9; d_gene: -; CDR3aa: CASSVEPQTYNEQFF; CDR3nt: TGTGCCAGCAGCGTAGAGCCCCAAACCTACAATGAGCAGTTCTTC
j_gene: TRBJ1-1; abundance: -; v_gene: TRBV29-1; d_gene: -; CDR3aa: CSVELQGGAFF; CDR3nt: TGCAGCGTTGAACTCCAAGGTGGAGCTTTCTTT
j_gene: TRBJ2-5; abundance: -; v_gene: TRBV5-4; d_gene: TRBD1; CDR3aa: CATGQGSLLRETQYF; CDR3nt: TGTGCCACGGGACAGGGATCCCTTTTGAGGGAGACCCAGTACTTC
j_gene: TRBJ2-5; abundance: -; v_gene: TRBV19; d_gene: -; CDR3aa: CASSWGDISETQYF; CDR3nt: TGTGCCAGTAGTTGGGGGGACATCTCAGAGACCCAGTACTTC
j_gene: TRBJ2-7; abundance: -; v_gene: TRBV5-6; d_gene: -; CDR3aa: CASRLAGPGSTQYF; CDR3nt: TGTGCCAGCAGACTTGCGGGGCCCGGCAGTACGCAGTACTTC
j_gene: TRBJ2-1; abundance: -; v_gene: TRBV28; d_gene: TRBD2; CDR3aa: CASSLSTSGSTIEQFF; CDR3nt: TGTGCCAGCAGTTTATCCACTAGCGGATCTACTATTGAGCAGTTCTTC
j_gene: TRBJ2-1; abundance: -; v_gene: TRBV28; d_gene: TRBD2; CDR3aa: CASSLPQLAGSYNEQFF; CDR3nt: TGTGCCAGCAGTCTCCCCCAACTAGCGGGGAGCTACAATGAGCAGTTCTTC
j_gene: TRBJ2-5; abundance: -; v_gene: TRBV6-9; d_gene: TRBD2; CDR3aa: CASSLRTSGVTETQYF; CDR3nt: TGTGCCAGCAGTCTCCGGACTAGCGGGGTTACGGAGACCCAGTACTTC
j_gene: TRBJ1-6; abundance: -; v_gene: TRBV30; d_gene: -; CDR3aa: CAWSLGGDSPLHF; CDR3nt: TGTGCCTGGAGTCTGGGAGGGGATTCACCCCTCCACTTT
j_gene: TRBJ1-1; abundance: -; v_gene: TRBV27; d_gene: -; CDR3aa: CASSLSIDSRDTEAFF; CDR3nt: TGTGCCAGCAGTTTATCGATCGACAGTCGGGACACTGAAGCTTTCTTT